This entry lists 5 T cell receptor beta chains sequenced from one sample in a study of lymphopenia after photon versus proton radiotherapy. Using immunoSEQ multiplex PCR, the repertoire was profiled, and TCRdb retains in-frame clones only, with some absent. The data contain tens of thousands of clones, over 70% of them singletons. Sequenced here: peripheral blood, sampled from a patient treated with proton-based radiotherapy. These receptors were taken from a man older than 75 with esophageal cancer.

A single count supports this clone. The V gene is TRBV5-1, the J gene TRBJ2-3; D might be TRBD1 (6 bases). Trimming shortened V by 4 bases and J by 4 bases, and 13 bases separated the two germline ends. CDR1 and CDR2 from the germline V gene are SGHRS and YFSETQ. The CDR3 has 14 residues. The CDR3: CASSASTGSDTQYF. Written as DNA, the CDR3 is TGCGCCAGCAGCGCCTCGACAGGTTCAGATACGCAGTATTTT.

The CDR3 DNA reads as TGTGCCAGCAGCCCTGACAGGGATTCCTACAATGAGCAGTTCTTC. It translates to CASSPDRDSYNEQFF. The chain has TRBV7-2 and TRBJ2-1, with 7 bases matching TRBD1. Germline lookup yields CDR1 SGHTA and CDR2 FQGNSA. CDR3 length: 15 residues. The junction had 5 bases not matched to a gene; V was cut back by 5 bases and J by 1 base.

V gene TRBV4-2 combines with J gene TRBJ2-5, with 10 bases lining up with TRBD2. The CDR3 spans 18 residues. V was clipped by 2 bases and J by 2 bases; unmatched bases: 11. Germline CDR1 is LGHNA and CDR2 is YNFKEQ. CDR3 sequence reads: CASSQLASASGGQETQYF. For the CDR3, the DNA is TGTGCCAGCAGCCAACTGGCTTCGGCTAGCGGGGGACAAGAGACCCAGTACTTC.

The CDR3 is CASSQDQGTPTGQYF. The CDR3 DNA reads as TGCGCCAGCAGCCAAGATCAGGGGACCCCTACAGGGCAGTACTTC. The chain couples TRBV4-1 to TRBJ2-7; a possible D gene is TRBD1 (6 bases). This CDR3 has 15 amino acids. Germline loops: CDR1 MGHRA, CDR2 YSYEKL. The V end was cut by 0 bases, the J end by 9 bases, with 18 bases between.

The chain employs TRBV5-1 and TRBJ2-1; D gene ambiguous. The germline V and J ends were trimmed by 4 bases and 5 bases, with 10 bases remaining between them. The CDR3 loop spans 13 amino acids. In germline, CDR1 is SGHRS, CDR2 YFSETQ. The CDR3 sequence: CASSDPLDNEQFF. As DNA, the CDR3 is TGCGCCAGCAGCGACCCCTTGGACAATGAGCAGTTCTTC.